The subject of this entry is one T cell receptor beta chain. The antigen is undetermined. As to time point: patch test 2, 6 weeks after DPC sensitization. Treatment meaning: therapeutic diphenylcyclopropenone sensitization with weekly scalp DPC. The library attached unique molecular identifiers to individual cDNA molecules. TCRdb re-derived calls from the RACE reads in MiXCR, one entry per CDR3 protein. The table has about 26,000 distinct CDR3 sequences, 8.5% to 9.5% seen once. This sample was included in a study of human T cells and chemical hapten exposure. Study-wide results and caveats: Positively correlated with patch test score were the counts of PT1 expanded TCRs.

The CDR3 has 15 amino acids. Germline V gene data show CDR1 as LGHNA and CDR2 as YSLEER. Trimming cost V 0 bases and J 4 bases, with 7 bases left between them. This clonotype was sampled from a man aged 25-45 years with alopecia areata. Some clones in this sample may be carry-over from other donors' samples. The source was whole blood, collected in connection with sensitization to the hapten diphenylcyclopropenone (DPC). V gene TRBV4-3 combines with J gene TRBJ1-6; the D gene is possibly TRBD1 (5 bases). In DNA form, the CDR3 reads TGCGCCAGCAGCCAAGAAGGGGCGTATAATTCACCCCTCCACTTT. Protein product: CASSQEGAYNSPLHF.